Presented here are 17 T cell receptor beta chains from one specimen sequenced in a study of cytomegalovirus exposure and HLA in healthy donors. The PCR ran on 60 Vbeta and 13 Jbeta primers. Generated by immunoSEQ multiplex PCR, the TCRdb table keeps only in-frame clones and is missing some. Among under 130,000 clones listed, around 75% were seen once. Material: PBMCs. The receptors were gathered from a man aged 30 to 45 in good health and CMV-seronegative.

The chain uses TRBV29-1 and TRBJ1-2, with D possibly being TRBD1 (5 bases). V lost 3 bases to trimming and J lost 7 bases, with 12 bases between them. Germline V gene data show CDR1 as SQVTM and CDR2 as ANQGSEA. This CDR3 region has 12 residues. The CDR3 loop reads CSVEGSGLGYTF. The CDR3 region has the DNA TGCAGCGTTGAGGGTTCAGGGCTTGGCTACACCTTC.

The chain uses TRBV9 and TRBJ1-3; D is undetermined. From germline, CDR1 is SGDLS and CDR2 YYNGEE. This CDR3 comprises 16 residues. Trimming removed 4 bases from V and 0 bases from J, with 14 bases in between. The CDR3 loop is CASSPRPDNSGNTIYF. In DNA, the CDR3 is TGTGCCAGCAGCCCTCGACCAGACAACTCTGGAAACACCATATATTTT.

DNA of the CDR3: TGTGCCAGCAGCGTAGGGGGACAGGGGGCCTATGGCTACACCTTC. Its translation: CASSVGGQGAYGYTF. The genes are TRBV9 and TRBJ1-2, with TRBD1 identical over 12 bases. V was pared by 0 bases and J by 4 bases, with 1 base of the junction left unmatched. The CDR3 totals 15 residues. Germline V gives CDR1 SGDLS, CDR2 YYNGEE. Full variable domain (missing parts from reference TRBV9 and TRBJ1-2): DSGVTQTPKHLITATGQRVTLRCSPRSGDLSVYWYQQSLDQGLQFLIQYYNGEERAKGNILERFSAQQFPDLHSELNLSSLELGDSALYFCASSVGGQGAYGYTFGSGTRLTVV.

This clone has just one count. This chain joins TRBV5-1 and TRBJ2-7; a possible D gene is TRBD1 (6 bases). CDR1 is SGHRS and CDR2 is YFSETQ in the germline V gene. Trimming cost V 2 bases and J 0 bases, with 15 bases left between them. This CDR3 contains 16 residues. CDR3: CASSFGGTGSSYEQYF. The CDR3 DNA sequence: TGCGCCAGCAGCTTTGGCGGTACAGGGTCCTCCTACGAGCAGTACTTC.

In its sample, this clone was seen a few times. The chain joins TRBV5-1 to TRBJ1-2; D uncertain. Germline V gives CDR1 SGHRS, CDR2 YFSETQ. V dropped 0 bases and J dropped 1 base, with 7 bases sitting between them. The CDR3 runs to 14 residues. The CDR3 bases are TGCGCCAGCAGCTTGGACAGTCTTAACTATGGCTACACCTTC. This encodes CASSLDSLNYGYTF.

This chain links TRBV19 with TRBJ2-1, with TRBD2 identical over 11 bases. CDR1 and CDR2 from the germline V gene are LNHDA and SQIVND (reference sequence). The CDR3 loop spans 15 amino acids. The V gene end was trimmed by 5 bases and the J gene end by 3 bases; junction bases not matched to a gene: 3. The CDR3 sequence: CASSSGTSGYNEQFF. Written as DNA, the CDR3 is TGTGCCAGTAGTTCCGGGACTAGCGGCTACAATGAGCAGTTCTTC. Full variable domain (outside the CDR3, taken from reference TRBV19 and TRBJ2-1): DGGITQSPKYLFRKEGQNVTLSCEQNLNHDAMYWYRQDPGQGLRLIYYSQIVNDFQKGDIAEGYSVSREKKESFPLTVTSAQKNPTAFYLCASSSGTSGYNEQFFGPGTRLTVL.

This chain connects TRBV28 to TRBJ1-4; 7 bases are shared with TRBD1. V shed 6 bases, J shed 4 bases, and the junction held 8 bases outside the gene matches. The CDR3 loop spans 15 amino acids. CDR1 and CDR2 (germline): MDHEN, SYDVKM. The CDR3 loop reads CASSTPDRFNEKLFF. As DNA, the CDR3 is TGTGCCAGCAGCACCCCGGACAGGTTTAATGAAAAACTGTTTTTT.

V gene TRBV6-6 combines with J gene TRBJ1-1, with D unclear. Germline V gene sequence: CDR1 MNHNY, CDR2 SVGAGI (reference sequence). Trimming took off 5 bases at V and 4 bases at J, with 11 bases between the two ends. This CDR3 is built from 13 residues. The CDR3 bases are TGTGCCAGCAGTCGGACTATGAGCACTGAAGCTTTCTTT. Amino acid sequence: CASSRTMSTEAFF.

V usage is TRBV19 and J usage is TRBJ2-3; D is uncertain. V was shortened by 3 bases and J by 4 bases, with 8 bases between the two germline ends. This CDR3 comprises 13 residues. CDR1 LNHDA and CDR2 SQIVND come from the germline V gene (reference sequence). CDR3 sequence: CASSISGPDTQYF. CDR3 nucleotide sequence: TGTGCCAGTAGTATTTCTGGGCCAGATACGCAGTATTTT.

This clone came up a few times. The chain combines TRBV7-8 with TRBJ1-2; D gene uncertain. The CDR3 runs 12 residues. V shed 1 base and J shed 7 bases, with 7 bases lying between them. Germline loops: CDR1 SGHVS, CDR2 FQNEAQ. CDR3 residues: CASSLDVGGYTF. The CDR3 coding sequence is TGTGCCAGCAGCTTAGACGTCGGTGGCTACACCTTC.

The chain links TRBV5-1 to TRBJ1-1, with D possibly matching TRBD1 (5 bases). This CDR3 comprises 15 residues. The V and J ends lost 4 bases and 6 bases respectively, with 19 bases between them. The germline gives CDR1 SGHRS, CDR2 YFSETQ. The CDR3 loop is CASSPPFSGEAEAFF. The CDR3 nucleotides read TGCGCCAGCAGCCCCCCCTTTTCGGGGGAGGCTGAAGCTTTCTTT. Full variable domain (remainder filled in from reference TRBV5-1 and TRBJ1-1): KAGVTQTPRYLIKTRGQQVTLSCSPISGHRSVSWYQQTPGQGLQFLFEYFSETQRNKGNFPGRFSGRQFSNSRSEMNVSTLELGDSALYLCASSPPFSGEAEAFFGQGTRLTVV.

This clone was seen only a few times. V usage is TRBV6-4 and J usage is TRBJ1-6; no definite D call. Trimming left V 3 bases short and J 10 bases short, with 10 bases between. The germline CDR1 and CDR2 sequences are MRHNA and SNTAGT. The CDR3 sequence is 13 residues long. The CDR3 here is CASSENLRSPLHF. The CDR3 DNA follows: TGTGCCAGCAGTGAGAATTTGAGGTCACCCCTCCACTTT.

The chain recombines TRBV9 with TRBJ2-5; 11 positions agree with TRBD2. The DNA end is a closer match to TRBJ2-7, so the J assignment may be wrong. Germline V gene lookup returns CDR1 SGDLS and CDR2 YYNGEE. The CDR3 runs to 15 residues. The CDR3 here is CASSGGLAVSYEQYF. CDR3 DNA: TGTGCCAGCAGCGGGGGACTAGCGGTATCCTACGAGCAGTACTTC.

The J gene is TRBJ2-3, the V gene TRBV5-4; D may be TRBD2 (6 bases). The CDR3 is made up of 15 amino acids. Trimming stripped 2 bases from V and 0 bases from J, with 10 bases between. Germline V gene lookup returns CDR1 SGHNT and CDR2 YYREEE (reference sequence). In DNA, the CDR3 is TGTGCCAGCAGCTTTCGGGAGAGGAGCACAGATACGCAGTATTTT. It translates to CASSFRERSTDTQYF.

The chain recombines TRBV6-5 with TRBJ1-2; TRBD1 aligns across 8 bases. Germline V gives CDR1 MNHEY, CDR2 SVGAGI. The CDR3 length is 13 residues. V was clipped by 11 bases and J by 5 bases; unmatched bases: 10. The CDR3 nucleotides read TGTGCCGAGGCCGGGACAGGAGTTTATGGCTACACCTTC. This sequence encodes CAEAGTGVYGYTF.

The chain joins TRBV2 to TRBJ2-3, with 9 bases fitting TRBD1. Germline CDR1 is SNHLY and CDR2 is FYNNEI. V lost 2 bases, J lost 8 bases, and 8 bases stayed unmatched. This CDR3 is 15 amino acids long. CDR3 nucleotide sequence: TGTGCCAGCAGTGAACGGGACAGGGCCGAGGGTACGCAGTATTTT. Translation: CASSERDRAEGTQYF.

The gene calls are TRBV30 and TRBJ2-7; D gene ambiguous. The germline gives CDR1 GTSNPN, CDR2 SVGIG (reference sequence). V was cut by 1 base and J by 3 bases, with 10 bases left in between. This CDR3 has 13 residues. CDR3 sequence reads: CAWSERLIYEQYF. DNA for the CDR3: TGTGCCTGGAGTGAGAGGCTGATCTACGAGCAGTACTTC.